This TCR beta chain was identified in a study of radiotherapy plus CTLA-4 blockade in lung cancer. Study details: There were objective responses in 18% of patients, and 31% had disease control. Notes on the study in general: TCR clones of tumor origin grew in blood after radiotherapy plus ipilimumab.

Comments on this clone: The target antigen is unknown. The germline gene is not matched at one end of the junction; a read error may be the cause.

Libraries were prepared by immunoSEQ multiplex PCR; TCRdb keeps only in-frame clonotypes and omits some of them. Of around 32,000 clones in the sample, 75% to 85% are singletons; the top ten hold around 24%. The material sequenced was peripheral blood, taken from a patient treated with radiotherapy plus ipilimumab. The source is a human donor with non-small cell lung cancer that progressed on radiotherapy plus ipilimumab.

CDR3 DNA sequence: TGCGTCAGCAGCCAACAGGGGAGCTATGGCTACACCTTC. Encoded protein: CVSSQQGSYGYTF. The genes are TRBV4-3 and TRBJ1-2, with 7 bases lining up with TRBD1. CDR1 LGHNA and CDR2 YSLEER come from the germline V gene. The CDR3 totals 13 residues.